These 18 T cell receptor beta chains share one sample of origin, sequenced in a study of lymphopenia after photon versus proton radiotherapy. The repertoire was sequenced with immunoSEQ multiplex PCR; TCRdb's copy has only in-frame clones and lacks some. The repertoire has around 26,000 clones, about 92% of them found once; the top ten carry around 0.82%. Sequenced here: peripheral blood, sampled from a patient treated with photon-based radiotherapy. Receptor source: a woman aged 45-65 years with cholangiocarcinoma.

The chain is built from TRBV13 and TRBJ2-7; D is perhaps TRBD2 (6 bases). The germline V and J ends were trimmed by 8 bases and 3 bases, with 14 bases remaining between them. Germline lookup yields CDR1 PRHDT and CDR2 FYEKMQ (reference sequence). CDR3 length: 13 residues. CDR3: CASCRRELYEQYF. The DNA for the CDR3 is TGTGCCAGCTGTAGGCGGGAACTCTACGAGCAGTACTTC.

V gene TRBV4-3 combines with J gene TRBJ1-1, with D perhaps matching TRBD1 (5 bases). V gave up 6 bases and J gave up 2 bases, with 13 bases separating them. The CDR3 totals 14 residues. The germline V gene has CDR1 LGHNA and CDR2 YSLEER. CDR3 nucleotide sequence: TGCGCCAGCAGGTCTGGCGGGGGAAACACTGAAGCTTTCTTT. Protein sequence: CASRSGGGNTEAFF.

The chain carries TRBV18 and TRBJ2-7; TRBD1 is a possible D gene (5 bases). The CDR3 is 14 residues long. CDR1 is KGHSH, CDR2 LQKENI, per germline. V shed 3 bases and J shed 7 bases, with 16 bases lying between them. The CDR3, as DNA: TGTGCCAGCTCACCCTTGGACACGATGGGGGAGCAGTACTTC. As protein: CASSPLDTMGEQYF.

The V call is TRBV5-6, the J call TRBJ2-1, with D unclear. The CDR3 consists of 14 residues. Trimming shortened V by 4 bases and J by 4 bases, and 12 bases separated the two germline ends. Germline lookup yields CDR1 SGHDT and CDR2 YYEEEE. In DNA form, the CDR3 reads TGTGCCAGCAGCCAACAGTCCTCGTACAATGAGCAGTTCTTC. Translated: CASSQQSSYNEQFF.

The chain has TRBV5-8 and TRBJ1-5; TRBD1 might be the D (5 bases). The V end was cut by 0 bases, the J end by 6 bases, with 10 bases between. The CDR3 covers 14 residues. The V gene's germline CDR1 is SGHTS and CDR2 YDEGEE. The CDR3: CASSLGQRGQPQHF. CDR3 DNA sequence: TGTGCCAGCAGCTTGGGACAGCGGGGTCAGCCCCAGCATTTT.

The V call is TRBV18, the J call TRBJ1-2; weak D call: TRBD1 (5 bases). The CDR3 has 13 amino acids. Germline V gene data show CDR1 as KGHSH and CDR2 as LQKENI. V lost 4 bases to trimming and J lost 2 bases, with 8 bases between them. This CDR3 is CASSLQDNYGYTF. In DNA, the CDR3 is TGTGCCAGCTCACTACAGGACAACTATGGCTACACCTTC.

The rearrangement links TRBV5-6 to TRBJ1-2; tentatively, D is TRBD1 (6 bases). There are 12 residues in the CDR3. CDR1 is SGHDT and CDR2 is YYEEEE in the germline V gene. Trimming removed 4 bases at V and 6 bases at J, with 10 bases between. CDR3 amino acids: CASSAQGHGYTF. The CDR3 nucleotides are TGTGCCAGCAGCGCCCAGGGGCATGGCTACACCTTC.

The rearrangement joins TRBV2 to TRBJ1-2, with a tentative D call TRBD1 (5 bases). The CDR3 covers 12 residues. From germline, CDR1 is SNHLY and CDR2 FYNNEI. The germline V and J ends were trimmed by 0 bases and 8 bases, with 7 bases remaining between them. CDR3 loop: CASSEARVGYTF. The CDR3 DNA reads as TGTGCCAGCAGTGAAGCCAGGGTCGGCTACACCTTC.

This clone was found once. The V gene is TRBV18, the J gene TRBJ1-2; 12 bases align to TRBD1. V dropped 0 bases and J dropped 6; count of bases not matched to a gene: 2. Per germline, CDR1 KGHSH and CDR2 LQKENI. The CDR3 spans 15 residues. CDR3 protein: CASSPPGTGGNGYTF. The CDR3 coding sequence is TGTGCCAGCTCACCACCGGGGACAGGGGGCAATGGCTACACCTTC.

CDR3 DNA sequence: TGTGCCAGCTCACCTCAGACTAACTATGGCTACACCTTC. It encodes CASSPQTNYGYTF. This chain links TRBV18 with TRBJ1-2; no clear D gene. Germline-derived CDR1 and CDR2 are KGHSH and LQKENI. The CDR3 is 13 residues long. Deletions cut 3 bases from V and 0 bases from J, with 5 bases between.

V gene TRBV5-1 combines with J gene TRBJ2-2, with a weak D call TRBD1 (5 bases). Between the trimmed V and J ends, which lost 1 base and 7 bases, there was a span of 14 bases. The CDR3 has 15 amino acids. Germline-derived CDR1 and CDR2 are SGHRS and YFSETQ. The CDR3 protein is CASSLLARAGGELFF. The CDR3 DNA reads TGCGCCAGCAGCTTGTTGGCCAGGGCCGGCGGGGAGCTGTTTTTT. Supplemented by reference TRBV5-1 and TRBJ2-2, the full variable domain reads KAGVTQTPRYLIKTRGQQVTLSCSPISGHRSVSWYQQTPGQGLQFLFEYFSETQRNKGNFPGRFSGRQFSNSRSEMNVSTLELGDSALYLCASSLLARAGGELFFGEGSRLTVL.

V and J are TRBV10-2 and TRBJ2-1; 10 nucleotides match TRBD2. The CDR3 runs to 16 residues. Germline CDR1 is WSHSY and CDR2 is SAAADI. Unmatched junction bases numbered 17, after V lost 8 bases and J lost 10 bases. CDR3 sequence: CASYHRERGGSREQFF. In nucleotides, the CDR3 is TGCGCCAGCTACCACAGGGAGCGGGGGGGCTCTCGGGAGCAGTTCTTC.

This CDR3 is CATLAGANDNEQFF. For the CDR3, the DNA is TGTGCCACCTTAGCGGGGGCCAACGACAATGAGCAGTTCTTC. The chain has TRBV27 and TRBJ2-1, with 9 bases identical to TRBD2. V gave up 10 bases and J gave up 5 bases; unmatched junction bases: 9. Germline CDR1 reads MNHEY; CDR2 reads SMNVEV (reference sequence). The CDR3 has 14 residues.

This clone turned up a few times. The chain couples TRBV29-1 to TRBJ2-2; D gene unclear. CDR3 size: 14 residues. CDR1 is SQVTM and CDR2 is ANQGSEA in the germline V gene. Trimming took off 2 bases at V and 4 bases at J, with 11 bases between the two ends. CDR3 residues: CSVEIVKGTGELFF. The CDR3 DNA reads TGCAGCGTTGAAATAGTTAAGGGCACCGGGGAGCTGTTTTTT.

This clone turned up a few times. In DNA, the CDR3 is TGTGCCAGCAGTTACTCGGGCCTTGGCAAAAACATTCAGTACTTC. It specifies CASSYSGLGKNIQYF. This chain joins TRBV6-5 and TRBJ2-4; no definite D call. The V end lost 0 bases, the J end lost 3 bases, and 9 bases lay between the germline ends. Germline CDR1 is MNHEY and CDR2 is SVGAGI. The CDR3 consists of 15 residues.

The chain joins TRBV7-6 to TRBJ2-7, with D perhaps matching TRBD2 (5 bases). The V gene lost 5 bases and the J gene lost 2 bases, with 13 bases spanning the gap. The CDR3 extends over 14 amino acids. Germline V gene lookup returns CDR1 SGHVS and CDR2 FNYEAQ. Here the CDR3 DNA reads TGTGCCAGCAGCGCCGGGGTTGGGGCCTACGAGCAGTACTTC. Translation gives CASSAGVGAYEQYF.

The V call is TRBV7-2, the J call TRBJ2-5; D remains unclear. CDR3 size: 14 residues. Germline-derived CDR1 and CDR2 are SGHTA and FQGNSA. The germline V and J ends were trimmed by 5 bases and 7 bases, with 17 bases remaining between them. The DNA of the CDR3 is TGTGCCAGCAGCATAGATTTTGCCGGCCGGACCCAGTACTTC. Its translation: CASSIDFAGRTQYF. The full variable domain, with the rest looked up from reference TRBV7-2 and TRBJ2-5, is GAGVSQSPSNKVTEKGKDVELRCDPISGHTALYWYRQSLGQGLEFLIYFQGNSAPDKSGLPSDRFSAERTGGSVSTLTIQRTQQEDSAVYLCASSIDFAGRTQYFGPGTRLLVL.

The chain links TRBV5-6 to TRBJ2-4; a possible D gene is TRBD2 (7 bases). The ends were cut back, 5 bases at V and 0 bases at J, with 12 bases in the middle. Germline CDR1 is SGHDT and CDR2 is YYEEEE. CDR3 length equals 15 residues. CDR3 bases: TGTGCCAGCAGTTGGGGAGGGGGAGCCAAAAACATTCAGTACTTC. Its translation: CASSWGGGAKNIQYF.